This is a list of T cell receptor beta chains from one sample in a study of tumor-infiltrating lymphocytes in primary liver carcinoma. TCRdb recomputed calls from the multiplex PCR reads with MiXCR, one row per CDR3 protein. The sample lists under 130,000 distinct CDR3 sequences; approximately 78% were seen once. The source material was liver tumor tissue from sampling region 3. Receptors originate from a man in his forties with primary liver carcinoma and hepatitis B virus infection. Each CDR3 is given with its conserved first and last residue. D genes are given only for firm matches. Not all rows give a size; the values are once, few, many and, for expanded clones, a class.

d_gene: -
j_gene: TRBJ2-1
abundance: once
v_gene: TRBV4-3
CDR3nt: TGCACCAGCAGTCAAGTAGCTGGGAGCTCCTACAATGAGCACTTCTTC
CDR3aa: CTSSQVAGSSYNEHFF

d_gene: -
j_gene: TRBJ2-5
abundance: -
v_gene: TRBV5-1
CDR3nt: TGCGCCAGCAGCTACCAAGAAACCCAGTACTTC
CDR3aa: CASSYQETQYF

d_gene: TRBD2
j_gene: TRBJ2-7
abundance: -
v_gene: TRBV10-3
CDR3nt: TGTGCCATCAGTGAACCGGGGCTAGCGGGAAGGACCTACGAGCAGTACTTC
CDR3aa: CAISEPGLAGRTYEQYF

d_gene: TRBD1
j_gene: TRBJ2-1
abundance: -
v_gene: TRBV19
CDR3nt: TGTGCCAGTAGCCCCGGGACAGGAGAACTCAATGAGCAGTTCTTC
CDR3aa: CASSPGTGELNEQFF

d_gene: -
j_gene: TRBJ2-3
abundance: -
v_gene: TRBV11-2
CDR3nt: TGTGTCAGAAGCTTAGATTCTCTGGGAACAGATACGCACTATTTT
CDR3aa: CVRSLDSLGTDTHYF

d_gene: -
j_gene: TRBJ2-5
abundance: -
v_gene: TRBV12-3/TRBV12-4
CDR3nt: TGTGCCGGCAGTCCGAACAGCGAGGAGACCCAGTGCTTC
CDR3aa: CAGSPNSEETQCF

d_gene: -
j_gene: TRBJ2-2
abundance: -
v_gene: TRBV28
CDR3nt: TGTGCCAGCACCCCCGCCGGGACGGACATTGGGGAGCTGTTTTTT
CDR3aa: CASTPAGTDIGELFF

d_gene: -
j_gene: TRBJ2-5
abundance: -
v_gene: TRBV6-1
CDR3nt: TGTGTCAGTAGAAGGGCCTCCTCGGGGGAGACCCAGTACTTC
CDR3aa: CVSRRASSGETQYF

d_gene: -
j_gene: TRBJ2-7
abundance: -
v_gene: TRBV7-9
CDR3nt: TGTGCCAGCATCACTACGGGCCCCGCATACGAGCAGTACTTC
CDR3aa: CASITTGPAYEQYF

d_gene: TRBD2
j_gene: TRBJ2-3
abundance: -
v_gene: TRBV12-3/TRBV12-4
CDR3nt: TGTGCCAGCAGGTCGACAATTAGCGGGAACACATATACGCAGTATTTT
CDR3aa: CASRSTISGNTYTQYF

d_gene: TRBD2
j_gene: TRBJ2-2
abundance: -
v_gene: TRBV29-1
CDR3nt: TGCAGCGTTGGGACTAGCGCGACGAACACCCGGGAGCCGTTTTTT
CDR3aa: CSVGTSATNTREPFF

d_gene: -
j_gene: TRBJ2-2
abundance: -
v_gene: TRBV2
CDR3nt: TGTGCCAGCAGAGGTATAGGGGCGCCCGGGGAGCTGTTTTTT
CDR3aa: CASRGIGAPGELFF

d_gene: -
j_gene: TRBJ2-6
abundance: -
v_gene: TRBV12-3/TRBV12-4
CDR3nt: TGTGCCAGTAGTCGGACCCGACCAGTCCCCGGTCGGGCCTCTGGGGCCAACGCCCTGACTTTC
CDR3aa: CASSRTRPVPGRASGANALTF

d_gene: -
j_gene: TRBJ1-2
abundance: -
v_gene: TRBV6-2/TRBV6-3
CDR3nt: TGTGCCAGAAGTTACACCGGCAGGGATCACTATGGCTACACATTC
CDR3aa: CARSYTGRDHYGYTF

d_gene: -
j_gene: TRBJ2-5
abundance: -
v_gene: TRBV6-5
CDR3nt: TGTGCCAACAGTCCGGTCCATCCGAGGGAGACCCAGTACTTC
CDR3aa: CANSPVHPRETQYF

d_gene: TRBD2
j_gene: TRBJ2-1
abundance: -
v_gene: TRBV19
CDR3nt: TGTGCCAGTAGTATGAGCGGGAGGGCCAATGAGCAGTTCTTC
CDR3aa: CASSMSGRANEQFF

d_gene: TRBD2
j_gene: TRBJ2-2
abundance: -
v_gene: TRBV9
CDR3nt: TGTGCCAGCAGCGTAATGCGGGAGGTTTCCAGCGGGGAACTGTTTTTT
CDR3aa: CASSVMREVSSGELFF

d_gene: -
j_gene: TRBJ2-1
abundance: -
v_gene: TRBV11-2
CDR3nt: TGTGCCAGCAGCTACGTGATAGGGGAGAAATTCTTC
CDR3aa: CASSYVIGEKFF

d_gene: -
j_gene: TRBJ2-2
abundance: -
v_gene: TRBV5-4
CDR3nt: TGTGCCAGCAGCTTGGGAGGTAGCGGAAGGGCCGTGGAGCTGTTTTTT
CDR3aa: CASSLGGSGRAVELFF

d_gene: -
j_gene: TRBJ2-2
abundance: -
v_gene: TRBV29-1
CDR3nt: TGCAGCGTCCTCGCTCCGGGACCCACCGGGGAGCACTTTTTT
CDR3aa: CSVLAPGPTGEHFF

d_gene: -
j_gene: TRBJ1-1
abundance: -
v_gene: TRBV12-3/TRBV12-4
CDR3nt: TGTGACAGCAGTTTGGGTGGGGCGCCTGGCACTGAAGCTTTCTTT
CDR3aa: CDSSLGGAPGTEAFF

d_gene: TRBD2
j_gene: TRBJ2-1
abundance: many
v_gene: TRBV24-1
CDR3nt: TGTGCCACCAGTGATCCAATGGGGGGGAGCTACAATGAGCAGTTCTTC
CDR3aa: CATSDPMGGSYNEQFF

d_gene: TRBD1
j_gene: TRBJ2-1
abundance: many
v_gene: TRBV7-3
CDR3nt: TGTGCCAGCAGCCCATCAGGGGGCCAGAATGAGCAGTTCTTC
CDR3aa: CASSPSGGQNEQFF

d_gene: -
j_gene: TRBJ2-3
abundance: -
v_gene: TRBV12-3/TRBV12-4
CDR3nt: TGTGCCAGCAGCCCCTTCGGTGATAAGCAGTATTTT
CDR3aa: CASSPFGDKQYF